This T cell receptor (beta chain) was retrieved from a study of identical twins. Study-level findings and limits: Donors were not followed over many years; analysis was cross-sectional.

Comments on this clonotype: Its antigen is as yet unknown.

Template switching, a step in the protocol, added a universal primer site, and cDNA carried unique molecular identifiers. TCRdb itself ran the 5' RACE reads through MiXCR, one entry per CDR3 protein. This sample yields about 390,000 distinct CDR3 sequences, of which roughly 9% are seen a single time; roughly 9% belongs to the top ten. The CDR3 length is 13 residues. Germline lookup yields CDR1 SGHAT and CDR2 FQNNGV. V was trimmed by 7 bases and J by 5 bases, leaving 11 bases between them. This chain links TRBV11-2 with TRBJ2-2; no clear D gene. Sequenced: naive T cells sorted from blood. This TCR derives from a woman in her forties or fifties in good health. The CDR3 nucleotides read TGTGCCAGCAAAAAAAGTCAAACCGGGGAGCTGTTTTTT. This codes for CASKKSQTGELFF.